This T cell receptor (beta chain) was profiled in a study of blood T cell repertoires in COVID-19. Looking at the study overall: Samples representing acute and convalescent COVID-19 were sourced from the United States, Italy and Spain. From T cells, B-cell-depleted T cells, or PBMCs came the material, which was cDNA or gDNA.

The CDR3 has 15 residues. Per germline, CDR1 SGHDT and CDR2 YYEEEE. With 4 bases clipped from V and 7 bases from J, the junction kept 9 bases outside the gene matches. In the study's own analysis: Cell counts per sample came from amplifying reference gene primers. TCRdb's table, derived via immunoSEQ multiplex PCR, lists solely in-frame clones and lacks some. V, J and clone size are taken as reported in that table, and D and trimming were inferred from the DNA itself. The sample has roughly 56,000 clones, around 90% seen once. Sequenced input: peripheral blood. V gene TRBV5-6 combines with J gene TRBJ2-7; TRBD1 matches 12 bases. The receptor was isolated from a man between 60 and 70 years old with active COVID-19. CDR3 loop: CASSSGTGGLVEQYF. For the CDR3, the DNA is TGTGCCAGCAGCAGCGGGACAGGGGGCTTGGTAGAGCAGTACTTC.